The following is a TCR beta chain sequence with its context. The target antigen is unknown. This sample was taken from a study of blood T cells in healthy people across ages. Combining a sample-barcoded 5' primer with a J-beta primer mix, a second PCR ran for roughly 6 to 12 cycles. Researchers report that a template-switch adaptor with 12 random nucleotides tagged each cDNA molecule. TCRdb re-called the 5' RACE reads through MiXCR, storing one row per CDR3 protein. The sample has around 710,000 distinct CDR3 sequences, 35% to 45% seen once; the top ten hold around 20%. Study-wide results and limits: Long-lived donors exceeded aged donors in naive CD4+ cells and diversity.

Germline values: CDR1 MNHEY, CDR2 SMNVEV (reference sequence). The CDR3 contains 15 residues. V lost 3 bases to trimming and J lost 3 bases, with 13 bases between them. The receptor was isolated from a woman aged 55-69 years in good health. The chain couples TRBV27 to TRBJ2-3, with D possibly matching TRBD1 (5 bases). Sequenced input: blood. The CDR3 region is CASSFGSRTTDTQYF. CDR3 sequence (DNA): TGTGCCAGCAGTTTCGGTAGCAGGACAACAGATACGCAGTATTTT.